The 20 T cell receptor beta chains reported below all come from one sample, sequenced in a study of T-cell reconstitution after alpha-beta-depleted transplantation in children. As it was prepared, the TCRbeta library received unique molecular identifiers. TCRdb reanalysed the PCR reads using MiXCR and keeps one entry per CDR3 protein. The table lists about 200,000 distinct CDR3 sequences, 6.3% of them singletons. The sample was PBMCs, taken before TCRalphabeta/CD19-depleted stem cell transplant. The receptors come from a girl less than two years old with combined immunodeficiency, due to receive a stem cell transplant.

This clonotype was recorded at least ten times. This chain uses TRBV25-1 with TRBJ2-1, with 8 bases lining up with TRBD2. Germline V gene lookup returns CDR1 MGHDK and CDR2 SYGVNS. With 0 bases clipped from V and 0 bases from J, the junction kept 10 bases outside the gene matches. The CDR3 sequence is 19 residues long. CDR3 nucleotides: TGTGCCAGCAGTGAATATTTCACTAGCGGATACAGCTCCTACAATGAGCAGTTCTTC. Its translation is CASSEYFTSGYSSYNEQFF.

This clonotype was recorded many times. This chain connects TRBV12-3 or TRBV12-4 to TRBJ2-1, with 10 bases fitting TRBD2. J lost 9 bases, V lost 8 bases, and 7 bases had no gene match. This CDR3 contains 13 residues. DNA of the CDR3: TGTGCCAGCTATAACCTAGCGGGGGCTGAGCAGTTCTTC. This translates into CASYNLAGAEQFF.

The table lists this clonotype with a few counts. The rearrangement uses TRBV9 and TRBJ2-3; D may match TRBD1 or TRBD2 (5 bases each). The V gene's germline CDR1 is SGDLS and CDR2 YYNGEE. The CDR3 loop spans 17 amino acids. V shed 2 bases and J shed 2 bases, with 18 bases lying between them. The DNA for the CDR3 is TGTGCCAGCAGCGTCGGGACGGCCGGCGGTTTCACAGATACGCAGTATTTT. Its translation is CASSVGTAGGFTDTQYF.

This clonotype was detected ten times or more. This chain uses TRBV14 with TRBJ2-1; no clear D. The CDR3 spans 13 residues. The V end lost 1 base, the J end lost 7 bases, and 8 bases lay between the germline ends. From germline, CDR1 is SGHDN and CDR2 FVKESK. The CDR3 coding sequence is TGTGCCAGCAGCCAAGGCCCCGGGAATGAGCAGTTCTTC. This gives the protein CASSQGPGNEQFF.

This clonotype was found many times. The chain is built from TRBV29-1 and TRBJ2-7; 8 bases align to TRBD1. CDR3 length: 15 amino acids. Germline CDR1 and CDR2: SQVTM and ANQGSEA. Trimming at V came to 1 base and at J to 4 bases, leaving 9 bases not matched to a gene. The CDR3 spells CSVEATGEYGYEQYF. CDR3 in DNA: TGCAGCGTTGAAGCGACAGGGGAATATGGGTACGAGCAGTACTTC.

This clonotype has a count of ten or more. The CDR3 DNA is TGCAGTGCTAAACAGGGGACTGGAAACACCATATATTTT. Its translation is CSAKQGTGNTIYF. The chain combines TRBV20-1 with TRBJ1-3; 7 positions match TRBD1. Trimming cost V 4 bases and J 2 bases; bases outside gene matches: 2. Germline lookup yields CDR1 DFQATT and CDR2 SNEGSKA (reference sequence). The CDR3 loop spans 13 amino acids.

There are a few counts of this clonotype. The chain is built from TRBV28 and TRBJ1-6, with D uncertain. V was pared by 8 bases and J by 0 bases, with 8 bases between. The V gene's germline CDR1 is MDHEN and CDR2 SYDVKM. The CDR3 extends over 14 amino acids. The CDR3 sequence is CASRTYSYNSPLHF. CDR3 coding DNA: TGTGCCAGCCGAACGTACTCCTATAATTCACCCCTCCACTTT.

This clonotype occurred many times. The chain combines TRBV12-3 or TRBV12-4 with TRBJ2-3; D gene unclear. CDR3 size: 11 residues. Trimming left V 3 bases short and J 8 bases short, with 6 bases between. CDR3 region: CASSFTSTQYF. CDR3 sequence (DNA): TGTGCCAGCAGTTTTACATCTACGCAGTATTTT.

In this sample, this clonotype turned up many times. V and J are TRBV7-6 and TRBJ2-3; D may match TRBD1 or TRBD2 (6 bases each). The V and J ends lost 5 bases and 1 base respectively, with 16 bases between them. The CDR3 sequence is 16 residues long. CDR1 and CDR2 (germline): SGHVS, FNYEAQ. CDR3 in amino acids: CASSRVQGGGTDTQYF. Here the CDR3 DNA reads TGTGCCAGCAGCAGAGTACAGGGCGGGGGCACAGATACGCAGTATTTT.

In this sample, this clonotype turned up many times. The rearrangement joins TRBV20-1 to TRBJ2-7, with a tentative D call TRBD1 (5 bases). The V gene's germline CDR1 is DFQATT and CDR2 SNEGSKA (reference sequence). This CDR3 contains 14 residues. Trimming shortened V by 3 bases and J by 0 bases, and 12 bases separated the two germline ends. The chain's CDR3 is CSARGLMASYEQYF. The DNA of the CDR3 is TGCAGTGCTAGGGGGCTGATGGCCTCCTACGAGCAGTACTTC.

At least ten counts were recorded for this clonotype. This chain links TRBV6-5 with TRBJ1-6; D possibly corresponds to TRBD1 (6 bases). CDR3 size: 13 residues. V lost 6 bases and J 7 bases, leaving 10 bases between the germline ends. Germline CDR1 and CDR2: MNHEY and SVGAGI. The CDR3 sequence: CASSTGWNSPLHF. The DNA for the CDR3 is TGTGCCAGCAGCACAGGGTGGAATTCACCCCTCCACTTT.

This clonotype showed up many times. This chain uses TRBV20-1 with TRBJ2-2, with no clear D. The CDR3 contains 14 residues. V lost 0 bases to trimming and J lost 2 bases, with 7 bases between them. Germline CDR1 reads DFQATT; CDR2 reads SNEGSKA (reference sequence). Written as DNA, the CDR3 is TGCAGTGCTAGAGAGATCCCCAACACCGGGGAGCTGTTTTTT. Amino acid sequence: CSAREIPNTGELFF.

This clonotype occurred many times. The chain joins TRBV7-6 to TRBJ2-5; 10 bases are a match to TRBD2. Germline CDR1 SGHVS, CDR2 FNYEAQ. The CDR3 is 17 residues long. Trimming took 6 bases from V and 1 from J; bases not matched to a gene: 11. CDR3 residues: CASRSGGAYEGQETQYF. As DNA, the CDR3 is TGTGCCAGCAGAAGCGGGGGGGCCTATGAGGGCCAAGAGACCCAGTACTTC.

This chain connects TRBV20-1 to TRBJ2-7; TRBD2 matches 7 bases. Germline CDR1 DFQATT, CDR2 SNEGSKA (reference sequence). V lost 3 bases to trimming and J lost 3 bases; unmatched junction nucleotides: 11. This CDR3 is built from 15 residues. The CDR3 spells CSASHASGPNYEQYF. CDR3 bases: TGCAGTGCTAGCCACGCTAGCGGACCCAACTACGAGCAGTACTTC.

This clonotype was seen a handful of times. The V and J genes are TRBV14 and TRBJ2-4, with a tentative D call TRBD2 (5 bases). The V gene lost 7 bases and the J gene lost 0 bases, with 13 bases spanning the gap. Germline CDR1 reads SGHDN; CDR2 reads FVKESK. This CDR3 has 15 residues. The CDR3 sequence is CASTLAGLAKNIQYF. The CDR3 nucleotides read TGTGCCAGCACCCTTGCGGGTCTAGCCAAAAACATTCAGTACTTC.

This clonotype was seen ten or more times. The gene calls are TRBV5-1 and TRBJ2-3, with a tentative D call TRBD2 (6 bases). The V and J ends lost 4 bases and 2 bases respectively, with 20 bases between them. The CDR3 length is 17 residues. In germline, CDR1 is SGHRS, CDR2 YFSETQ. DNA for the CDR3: TGCGCCAGCAGCGCCAATCTCGGGGCTAGCGTCACAGATACGCAGTATTTT. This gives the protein CASSANLGASVTDTQYF. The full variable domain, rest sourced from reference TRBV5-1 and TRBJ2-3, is KAGVTQTPRYLIKTRGQQVTLSCSPISGHRSVSWYQQTPGQGLQFLFEYFSETQRNKGNFPGRFSGRQFSNSRSEMNVSTLELGDSALYLCASSANLGASVTDTQYFGPGTRLTVL.

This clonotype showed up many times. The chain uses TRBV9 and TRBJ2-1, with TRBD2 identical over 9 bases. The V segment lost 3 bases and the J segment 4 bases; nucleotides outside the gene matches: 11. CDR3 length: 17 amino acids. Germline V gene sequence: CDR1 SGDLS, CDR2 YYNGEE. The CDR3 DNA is TGTGCCAGCAGCGGACTTCGCGGGAGGGCCCCATACAATGAGCAGTTCTTC. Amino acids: CASSGLRGRAPYNEQFF.

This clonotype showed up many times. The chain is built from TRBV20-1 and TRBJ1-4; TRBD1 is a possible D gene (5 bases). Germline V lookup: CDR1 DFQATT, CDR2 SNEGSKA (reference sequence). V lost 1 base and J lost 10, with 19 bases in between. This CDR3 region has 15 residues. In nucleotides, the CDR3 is TGCAGTGCTAGAGGGACCGGGGACTTGGGGGTAAAACTGTTTTTT. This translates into CSARGTGDLGVKLFF.

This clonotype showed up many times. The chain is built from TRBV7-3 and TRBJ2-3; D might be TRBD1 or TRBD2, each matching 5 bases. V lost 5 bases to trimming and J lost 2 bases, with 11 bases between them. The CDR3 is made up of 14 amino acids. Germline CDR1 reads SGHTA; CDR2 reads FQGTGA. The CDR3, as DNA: TGTGCCAGCAGCCTGGGGACCCTCACAGATACGCAGTATTTT. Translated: CASSLGTLTDTQYF.

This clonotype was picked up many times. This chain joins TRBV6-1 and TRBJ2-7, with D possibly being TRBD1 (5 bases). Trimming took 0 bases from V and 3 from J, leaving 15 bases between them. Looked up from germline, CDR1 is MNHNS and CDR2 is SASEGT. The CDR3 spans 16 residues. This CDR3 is CASSEAGAPGYYEQYF. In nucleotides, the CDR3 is TGTGCCAGCAGTGAAGCAGGGGCCCCAGGTTACTACGAGCAGTACTTC.